The rows below give T cell receptor beta chains drawn from one sample of a study of blood T cell repertoires in COVID-19. Some clones are missing from TCRdb's copy, which holds only in-frame ones; the method was immunoSEQ multiplex PCR. Of approximately 92,000 clones listed, roughly 87% are singletons. The sample was peripheral blood. The origin of the receptors is a woman aged 60-70 years with COVID-19, enrolled during active disease. Each CDR3 is given with its conserved first and last residue. The order of the fields is V gene, D gene, clone size, J gene, CDR3 DNA, CDR3 protein. A D gene is named only where the DNA matches it firmly. For some rows the clone size is stated as once, few or many, or as a class when expanded; others skip it.

V gene: TRBV3-1/TRBV3-2
D gene: .
clone size: .
J gene: TRBJ1-1
CDR3 DNA: TGTGCCAGCAGCCGCGGGACGGTGAACACTGAAGCTTTCTTT
CDR3 protein: CASSRGTVNTEAFF

V gene: TRBV5-1
D gene: TRBD1
clone size: .
J gene: TRBJ2-3
CDR3 DNA: TGCGCCAGCAGCTTGAGGGGGCAGCCAGATACGCAGTATTTT
CDR3 protein: CASSLRGQPDTQYF

V gene: TRBV18
D gene: .
clone size: .
J gene: TRBJ1-4
CDR3 DNA: TGTGCCAGCTCAACCAGAACAGGGTCGGGTAATGAAAAACTGTTTTTT
CDR3 protein: CASSTRTGSGNEKLFF

V gene: TRBV21-1
D gene: .
clone size: .
J gene: TRBJ2-5
CDR3 DNA: TGTGCCAGCAGCAAAGAACCCCGGGGAGGTAAGGAGACCCAGTACTTC
CDR3 protein: CASSKEPRGGKETQYF

V gene: TRBV7-8
D gene: TRBD1
clone size: .
J gene: TRBJ2-3
CDR3 DNA: TGTGCCAGCAGCCCCAAGACAGGGGCGGGGGATACGCAGTATTTT
CDR3 protein: CASSPKTGAGDTQYF

V gene: TRBV28
D gene: TRBD1
clone size: .
J gene: TRBJ1-2
CDR3 DNA: TGTGCCAGCAGGGCGACAGGGCTCACCTTC
CDR3 protein: CASRATGLTF

V gene: TRBV9
D gene: .
clone size: few
J gene: TRBJ1-6
CDR3 DNA: TGTGCCAGCAGCGAGGGGAATTCACCCCTCCACTTT
CDR3 protein: CASSEGNSPLHF

V gene: TRBV28
D gene: .
clone size: .
J gene: TRBJ1-3
CDR3 DNA: TGTGCCAGCAGTACAGGAGGGATCCGCGGAAACACCATATATTTT
CDR3 protein: CASSTGGIRGNTIYF

V gene: TRBV2
D gene: .
clone size: .
J gene: TRBJ1-2
CDR3 DNA: TGTGCCAGCTGCGAAACACCAGAGGCTTACTATGGCTACACCTTC
CDR3 protein: CASCETPEAYYGYTF

V gene: TRBV6-5
D gene: TRBD2
clone size: .
J gene: TRBJ2-1
CDR3 DNA: TGTGCCAGCAGTTTAGCGGGGGGGCAAAGTGAGCAGTTCTTC
CDR3 protein: CASSLAGGQSEQFF

V gene: TRBV25-1
D gene: .
clone size: .
J gene: TRBJ1-2
CDR3 DNA: TGTGCCAGCAGTAAAGCGGTATGGGGGCTGGATGGCTACACCTTC
CDR3 protein: CASSKAVWGLDGYTF

V gene: TRBV7-2
D gene: .
clone size: .
J gene: TRBJ2-5
CDR3 DNA: TGTGCCAGCAGCTTAAGCGGCCAAGAGACCCAGTACTTC
CDR3 protein: CASSLSGQETQYF

V gene: TRBV7-3
D gene: TRBD1
clone size: few
J gene: TRBJ2-1
CDR3 DNA: TGTGCCAGCAGCACAACCCCGGGACAGGGGACCTACAATGAGCAGTTCTTC
CDR3 protein: CASSTTPGQGTYNEQFF

V gene: TRBV30
D gene: .
clone size: .
J gene: TRBJ2-7
CDR3 DNA: TGTGCCTGGACCCTCCGCGACAGGTTTTCCTCCTACGAGCAGTACTTC
CDR3 protein: CAWTLRDRFSSYEQYF

V gene: TRBV2
D gene: .
clone size: .
J gene: TRBJ1-1
CDR3 DNA: TGTGCCAGCAGTGTAGGTCAGCGGAACACTGAAGCTTTCTTT
CDR3 protein: CASSVGQRNTEAFF

V gene: TRBV7-2
D gene: TRBD2
clone size: .
J gene: TRBJ2-3
CDR3 DNA: TGTGCCAGCAGCTTAATGGCGGGGGGGTGGTCAGATACGCAGTATTTT
CDR3 protein: CASSLMAGGWSDTQYF

V gene: TRBV10-1
D gene: TRBD2
clone size: .
J gene: TRBJ2-1
CDR3 DNA: TGCGCCAGCAGTGACACTAGCGGGGGATGGAATGAGCAGTTCTTC
CDR3 protein: CASSDTSGGWNEQFF

V gene: TRBV19
D gene: .
clone size: .
J gene: TRBJ2-6
CDR3 DNA: TGTGCCAGTAGTATAAGATTGTCAGTCTCTGGGGCCAACGTCCTGACTTTC
CDR3 protein: CASSIRLSVSGANVLTF